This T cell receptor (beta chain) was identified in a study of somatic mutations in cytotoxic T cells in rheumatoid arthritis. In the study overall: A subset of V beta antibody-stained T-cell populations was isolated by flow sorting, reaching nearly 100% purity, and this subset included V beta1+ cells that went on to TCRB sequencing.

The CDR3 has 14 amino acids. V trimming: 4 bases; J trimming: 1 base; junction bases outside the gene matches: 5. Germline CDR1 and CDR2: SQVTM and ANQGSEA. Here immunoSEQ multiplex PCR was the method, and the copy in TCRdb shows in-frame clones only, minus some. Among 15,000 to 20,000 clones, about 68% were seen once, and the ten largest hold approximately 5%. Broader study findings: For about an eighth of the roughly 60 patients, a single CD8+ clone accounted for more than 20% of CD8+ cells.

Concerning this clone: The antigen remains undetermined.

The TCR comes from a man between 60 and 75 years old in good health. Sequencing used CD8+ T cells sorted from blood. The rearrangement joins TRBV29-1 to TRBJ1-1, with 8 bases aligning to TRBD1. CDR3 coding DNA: TGCAGCGTTGCCGGGACAGGACCGAACACTGAAGCTTTCTTT. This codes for CSVAGTGPNTEAFF.